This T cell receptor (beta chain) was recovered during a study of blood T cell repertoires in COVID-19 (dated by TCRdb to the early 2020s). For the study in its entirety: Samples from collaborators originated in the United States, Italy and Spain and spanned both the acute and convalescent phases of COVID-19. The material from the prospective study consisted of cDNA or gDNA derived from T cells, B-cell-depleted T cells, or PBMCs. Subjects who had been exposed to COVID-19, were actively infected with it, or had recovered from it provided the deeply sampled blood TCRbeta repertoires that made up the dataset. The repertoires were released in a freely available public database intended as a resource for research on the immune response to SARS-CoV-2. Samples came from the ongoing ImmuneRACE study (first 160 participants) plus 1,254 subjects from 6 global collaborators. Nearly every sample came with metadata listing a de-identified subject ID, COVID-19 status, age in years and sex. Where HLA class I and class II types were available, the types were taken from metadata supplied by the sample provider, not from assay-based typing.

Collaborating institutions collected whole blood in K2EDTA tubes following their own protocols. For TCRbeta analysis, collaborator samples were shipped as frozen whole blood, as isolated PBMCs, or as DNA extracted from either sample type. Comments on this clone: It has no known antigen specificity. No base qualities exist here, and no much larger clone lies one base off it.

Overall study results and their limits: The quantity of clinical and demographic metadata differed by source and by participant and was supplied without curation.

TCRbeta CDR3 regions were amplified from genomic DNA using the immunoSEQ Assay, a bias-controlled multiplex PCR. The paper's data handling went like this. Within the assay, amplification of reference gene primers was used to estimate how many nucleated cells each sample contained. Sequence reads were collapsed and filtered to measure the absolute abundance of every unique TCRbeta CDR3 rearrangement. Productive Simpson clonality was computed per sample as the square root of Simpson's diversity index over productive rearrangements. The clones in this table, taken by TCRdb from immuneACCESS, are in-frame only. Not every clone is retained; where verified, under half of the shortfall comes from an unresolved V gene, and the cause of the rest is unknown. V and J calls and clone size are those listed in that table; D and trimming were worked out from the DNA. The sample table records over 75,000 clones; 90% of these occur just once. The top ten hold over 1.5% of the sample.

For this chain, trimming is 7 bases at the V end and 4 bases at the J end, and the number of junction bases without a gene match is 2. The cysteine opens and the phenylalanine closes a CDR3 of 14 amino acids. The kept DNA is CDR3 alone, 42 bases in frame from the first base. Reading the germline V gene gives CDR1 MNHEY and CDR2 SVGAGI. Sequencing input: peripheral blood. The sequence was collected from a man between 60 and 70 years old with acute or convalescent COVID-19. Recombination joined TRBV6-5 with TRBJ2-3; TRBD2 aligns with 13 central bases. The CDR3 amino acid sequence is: CASKLAGGPDTQYF. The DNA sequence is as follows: TGTGCCAGCAAACTAGCGGGAGGGCCAGATACGCAGTATTTT.